These T cell receptor beta chains were read from a single sample in a study of blood T cell repertoires in COVID-19. TCRdb's copy holds only in-frame clones and misses some; the assay was immunoSEQ multiplex PCR. The sample shows about 110,000 clones, roughly four fifths of them seen only once. The sample consisted of peripheral blood. Receptors were obtained from a woman aged 55-69 years with acute or convalescent COVID-19. Both conserved end residues are part of each CDR3. The order of the fields is D gene, clone size, J gene, V gene, CDR3 protein, CDR3 DNA. The D gene is left open where the match is weak. Clone sizes are given selectively: once, few, many, or a class where the clone is expanded.

>NA|NA|TRBJ1-1|TRBV7-9
CASSPKTENTEAFF
TGTGCCAGCAGCCCCAAGACAGAGAACACTGAAGCTTTCTTT
>NA|once|TRBJ2-3|TRBV2
CASSPGLDTQYF
TGTGCCAGCAGTCCGGGACTAGATACGCAGTATTTT
>NA|NA|TRBJ2-5|TRBV11-2
CASSLGLEETQYF
TGTGCCAGCAGCTTAGGACTAGAGGAGACCCAGTACTTC
>TRBD2|few|TRBJ2-1|TRBV11-2
CASSRAGGDYNEQFF
TGTGCCAGCAGCCGAGCGGGGGGGGATTACAATGAGCAGTTCTTC
>NA|few|TRBJ1-2|TRBV3-1/TRBV3-2
CASSPTGNYGYTF
TGTGCCAGCAGCCCGACGGGAAACTATGGCTACACCTTC
>NA|NA|TRBJ1-6|TRBV29-1
CSAVTGELDSPLHF
TGCAGCGCCGTAACGGGGGAGCTCGATTCACCCCTCCACTTT
>NA|NA|TRBJ2-5|TRBV20-1
CSAGDLTQYF
TGCAGTGCTGGAGACTTAACCCAGTACTTC
>TRBD1|NA|TRBJ1-2|TRBV7-4
CASSLAIPRGRMVSEGYTF
TGTGCCAGCAGCTTAGCGATACCCAGGGGGCGGATGGTGTCAGAAGGCTACACCTTC
>NA|NA|TRBJ2-1|TRBV2
CASKAGLVYEQFF
TGTGCCAGCAAGGCAGGGTTGGTGTATGAGCAGTTCTTC
>TRBD1|NA|TRBJ2-7|TRBV5-1
CASSNRQGAHKQYF
TGCGCCAGCAGCAACCGACAGGGGGCGCATAAGCAGTACTTC
>NA|NA|TRBJ1-1|TRBV28
CASSSSGFWGAEAFF
TGTGCCAGCAGTTCATCAGGCTTTTGGGGCGCTGAAGCTTTCTTT
>TRBD2|once|TRBJ2-3|TRBV3-1/TRBV3-2
CASSHLPGLAGGREDTQYF
TGTGCCAGCAGCCATTTACCGGGACTAGCGGGAGGCCGGGAAGATACGCAGTATTTT
>NA|once|TRBJ2-5|TRBV19
CASRVNSQETQYF
TGTGCCAGTAGGGTGAACAGCCAAGAGACCCAGTACTTC
>NA|NA|TRBJ2-5|TRBV7-8
CASSFSETQYF
TGTGCCAGCAGCTTTAGTGAGACCCAGTACTTC
>NA|NA|TRBJ1-2|TRBV3-1/TRBV3-2
CASSQGGDDYGYTF
TGTGCCAGCAGCCAGGGAGGAGATGACTATGGCTACACCTTC
>NA|NA|TRBJ1-3|TRBV15
CATSRNRQTGNTIYF
TGTGCCACCAGCAGAAACAGGCAGACTGGAAACACCATATATTTT